The clone carrying this TCR beta chain was observed once. Antigen: not known. The data stem from a study of cytomegalovirus exposure and HLA in healthy donors. Study observations and caveats: In vitro experiments confirmed that three CMV-associated chains were specific for CMV antigens. Diagnosis of cytomegalovirus status made by the classifier reportedly showed high specificity and sensitivity.

Using immunoSEQ multiplex PCR, the repertoire was profiled, and TCRdb retains in-frame clones only, with some absent. The sample holds under 200,000 clones, 86% seen once. The CDR3 is 15 amino acids. Per the germline V gene, CDR1 is MNHEY and CDR2 is SMNVEV (reference sequence). V was cut by 5 bases and J by 3 bases, with 14 bases left in between. This TCR derives from a woman aged 18-35 years in good health and CMV-seronegative. Sequencing used PBMCs. The V call is TRBV27, the J call TRBJ1-5; unclear D gene. CDR3 in DNA: TGTGCCAGCAGTCTTATGGCGACTATCAATCAGCCCCAGCATTTT. The encoded protein is CASSLMATINQPQHF.